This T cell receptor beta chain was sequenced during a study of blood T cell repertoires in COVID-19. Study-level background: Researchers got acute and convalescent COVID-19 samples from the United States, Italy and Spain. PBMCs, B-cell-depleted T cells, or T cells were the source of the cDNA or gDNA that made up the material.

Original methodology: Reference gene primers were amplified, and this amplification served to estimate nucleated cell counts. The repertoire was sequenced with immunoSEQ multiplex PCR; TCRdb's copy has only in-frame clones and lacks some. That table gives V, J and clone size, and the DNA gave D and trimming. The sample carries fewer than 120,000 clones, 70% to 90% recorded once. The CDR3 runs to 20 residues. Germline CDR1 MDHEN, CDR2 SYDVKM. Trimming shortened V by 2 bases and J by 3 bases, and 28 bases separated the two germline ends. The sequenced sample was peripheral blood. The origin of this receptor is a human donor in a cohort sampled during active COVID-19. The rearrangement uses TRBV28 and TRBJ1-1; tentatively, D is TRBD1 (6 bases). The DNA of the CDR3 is TGTGCCAGCAGTTTAAAGGGGGACCTCGGGCTCCTATCGGGATACACTGAAGCTTTCTTT. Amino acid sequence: CASSLKGDLGLLSGYTEAFF.